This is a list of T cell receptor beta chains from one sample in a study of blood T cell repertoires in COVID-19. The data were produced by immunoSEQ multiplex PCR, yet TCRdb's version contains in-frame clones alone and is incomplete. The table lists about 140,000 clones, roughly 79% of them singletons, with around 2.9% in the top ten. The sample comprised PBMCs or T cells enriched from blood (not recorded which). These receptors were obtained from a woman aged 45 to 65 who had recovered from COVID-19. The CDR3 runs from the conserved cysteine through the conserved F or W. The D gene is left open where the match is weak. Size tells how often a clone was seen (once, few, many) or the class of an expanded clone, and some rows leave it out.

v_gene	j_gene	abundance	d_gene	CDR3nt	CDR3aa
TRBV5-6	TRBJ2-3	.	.	TGTGCCAGCAGCTCCGGACTGCCCACAGATACGCAGTATTTT	CASSSGLPTDTQYF
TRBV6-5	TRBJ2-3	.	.	TGTGCCAGCAGCTTAGTTAGCACAGATACGCAGTATTTT	CASSLVSTDTQYF
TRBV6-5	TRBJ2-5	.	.	TGTGCCCCCAAGCCCAGGTCTGGAGAGACCCAGTACTTC	CAPKPRSGETQYF
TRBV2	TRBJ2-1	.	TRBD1	TGTGCCAGCGGGGGGACAGGGACCTACAATGAGCAGTTCTTC	CASGGTGTYNEQFF
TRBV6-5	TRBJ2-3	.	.	TGTGCCAGCAGTTTCGGACAGAGCACAGATACGCAGTATTTT	CASSFGQSTDTQYF
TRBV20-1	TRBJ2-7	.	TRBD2	TGCAGTGCTAGTGAAGCGGGAGGGCCCTACGAGCAGTACTTC	CSASEAGGPYEQYF
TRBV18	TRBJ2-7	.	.	TGTGCCAGCTCACCAGGCCCCACCTACGAGCAGTACTTC	CASSPGPTYEQYF
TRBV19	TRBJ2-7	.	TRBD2	TGTGCCAGTAGTATCGGTTTAACGCTAGCGGGGGCCTACGAGCAGTACTTC	CASSIGLTLAGAYEQYF
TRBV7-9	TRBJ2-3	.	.	TGTGCCAGCAGCTCGACACCCCTCCATGGGGATACGCAGTATTTT	CASSSTPLHGDTQYF
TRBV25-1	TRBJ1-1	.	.	TGTGCCAGCAGAAACGTTAGACAGGCGTCCACGGGCGATGAAGCTTTCTTT	CASRNVRQASTGDEAFF
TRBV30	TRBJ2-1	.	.	TGTGCCTGGAGTTCGGTAGTCGGGAATGAGCAGTTCTTC	CAWSSVVGNEQFF
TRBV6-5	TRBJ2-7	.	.	TGTGCCAGCAGCGAGGCAGCCTACGAGCAGTACTTC	CASSEAAYEQYF
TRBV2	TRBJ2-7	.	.	TGTGCCAGCAGTGCGACAGGTGTATACGAGCAGTACTTC	CASSATGVYEQYF
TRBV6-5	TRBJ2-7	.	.	TGTGCCAGCAGTCGCGTCGGGTGGCCCACCTACGAGCAGTACTTC	CASSRVGWPTYEQYF
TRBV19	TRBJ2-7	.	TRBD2	TGTGCCAGTAGAGATAGCGGGAGCCTCTACGAGCAGTACTTC	CASRDSGSLYEQYF
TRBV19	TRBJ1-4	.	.	TGTGCCAGTAGTTACAGGGCAACTAATGAAAAACTGTTTTTT	CASSYRATNEKLFF
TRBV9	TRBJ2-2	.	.	TGTGCCAGCAGCGTACGTGGTCTCGGGGAAAACACCGGGGAGCTGTTTTTT	CASSVRGLGENTGELFF
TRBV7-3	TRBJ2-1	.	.	TGTGCCAGCAGCTTAACGTTTTCTGGTCTAGCCGATGAGCAGTTCTTC	CASSLTFSGLADEQFF
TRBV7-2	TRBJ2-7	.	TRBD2	TGTGCCAGCAGCTTGCGACTAGCGGGGTCCCACGAGCAGTACTTC	CASSLRLAGSHEQYF
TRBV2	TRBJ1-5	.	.	TGTGCCAGCAGTGATGAGGGAAGCAATCAGCCCCAGCATTTT	CASSDEGSNQPQHF
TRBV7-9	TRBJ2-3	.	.	TGTGCCAGCAGCTTAGAACAAGCGGACCATCAGTATTTT	CASSLEQADHQYF
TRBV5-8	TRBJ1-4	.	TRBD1	TGTGCCAGCAGCCCCGGGACAGGGTCTAGGGAAAAACTGTTTTTT	CASSPGTGSREKLFF
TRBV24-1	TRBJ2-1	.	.	TGTGCCACCAGTGATTCGACAGCTCTCAATGAGCAGTTCTTC	CATSDSTALNEQFF
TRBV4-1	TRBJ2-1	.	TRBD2	TGCGCCAGCAGCCAAGATCCGCGGGAGCCGTCCTACAATGAGCAGTTCTTC	CASSQDPREPSYNEQFF
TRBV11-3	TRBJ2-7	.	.	TGTGCCAGCAGCTTTGGGGGCCAGGGCTCCTACGAGCAGTACTTC	CASSFGGQGSYEQYF
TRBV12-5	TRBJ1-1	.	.	TGTGCTAGTGGTTTGATTACAAGGGGGAAGGGGCTGAACACTGAAGCTTTCTTT	CASGLITRGKGLNTEAFF
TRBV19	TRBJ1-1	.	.	TGTGCCAGTACCCCGACACGTATGAACACTGAAGCTTTCTTT	CASTPTRMNTEAFF
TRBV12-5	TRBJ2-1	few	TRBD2	TGTGCTAGTGCCCGAGTTGGACTAGCGGCCAATGAGCAGTTCTTC	CASARVGLAANEQFF
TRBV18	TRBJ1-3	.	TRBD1	TGTGCCAGCTCCTACTCCGGGACAGGGTACTCTGGAAACACCATATATTTT	CASSYSGTGYSGNTIYF
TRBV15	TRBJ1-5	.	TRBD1	TGTGCCACCAGCAGAGACCCTACAGGGGCGGATCAGCCCCAGCATTTT	CATSRDPTGADQPQHF
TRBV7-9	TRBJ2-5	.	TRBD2	TGTGCCAGCAGCTTACGGGGGGGCCGCGAGACCCAGTACTTC	CASSLRGGRETQYF
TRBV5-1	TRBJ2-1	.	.	TGCGCCAGCAGTGGGGATTCGGGAATGGAGCAGTTCTTC	CASSGDSGMEQFF
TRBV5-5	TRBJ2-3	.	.	TGTGCCAGCAGCCCGAGTGGAGATACGCAGTATTTT	CASSPSGDTQYF
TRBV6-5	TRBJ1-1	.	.	TGTGCCAGCAGTACTTCAGGGAACACTGAAGCTTTCTTT	CASSTSGNTEAFF
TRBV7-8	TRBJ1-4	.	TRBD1	TGTGCCAGCAGCGACAGGGAAACTAATGAAAAACTGTTTTTT	CASSDRETNEKLFF
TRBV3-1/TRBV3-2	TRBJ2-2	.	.	TGTGCCAGCAGCCAAGATTCTGTCACCGGGGAGCTGTTTTTT	CASSQDSVTGELFF
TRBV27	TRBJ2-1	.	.	TGTGCCAGCAGTTTATCGGCCTCGCGGGAATACCAGTTCTTC	CASSLSASREYQFF
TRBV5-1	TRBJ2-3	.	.	TGCGCCAGCAGCAACCCCCAGGCCATTTCTGGAGATACGCAGTATTTT	CASSNPQAISGDTQYF
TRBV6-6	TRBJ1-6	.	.	TGTGCCAGCCTGGTTACAGTTTCTGGTCCCCTCCACTTT	CASLVTVSGPLHF
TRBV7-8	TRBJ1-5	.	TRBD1	TGTGCCAGCAGCTCCCGGACAGGACAGACAACTTATAGCAATCAGCCCCAGCATTTT	CASSSRTGQTTYSNQPQHF
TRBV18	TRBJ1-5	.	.	TGTGCCAGCTCACTCTCGAGGCAGCCCCAGCATTTT	CASSLSRQPQHF
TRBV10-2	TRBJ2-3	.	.	TGCGCCAGCAGTGAGCCCCCGGTTGATACGCAGTATTTT	CASSEPPVDTQYF
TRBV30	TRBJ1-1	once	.	TGTGCCTGGAGTGTCCAGGGCCTTGGGGCTTTCTTT	CAWSVQGLGAFF
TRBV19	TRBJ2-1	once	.	TGTGCCAGTAGTATGGAGGACAGCCTCAATCCCTACAATGAGCAGTTCTTC	CASSMEDSLNPYNEQFF
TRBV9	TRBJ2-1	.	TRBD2	TGTGCCAGCAGCGCGCCTAGCGGGGGCTCCTACAATGAGCAGTTCTTC	CASSAPSGGSYNEQFF
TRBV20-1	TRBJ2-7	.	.	TGCAGTGCTAGAGCCTTTGACGAGCAGTACTTC	CSARAFDEQYF
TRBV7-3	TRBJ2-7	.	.	TGTGCCAGCAGTCCAGGGGCACAGCCGTACTACGAGCAGTACTTC	CASSPGAQPYYEQYF
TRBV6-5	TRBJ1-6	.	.	TGTGCCAGCCGAACAGGGTATAATTCACCCCTCCACTTT	CASRTGYNSPLHF